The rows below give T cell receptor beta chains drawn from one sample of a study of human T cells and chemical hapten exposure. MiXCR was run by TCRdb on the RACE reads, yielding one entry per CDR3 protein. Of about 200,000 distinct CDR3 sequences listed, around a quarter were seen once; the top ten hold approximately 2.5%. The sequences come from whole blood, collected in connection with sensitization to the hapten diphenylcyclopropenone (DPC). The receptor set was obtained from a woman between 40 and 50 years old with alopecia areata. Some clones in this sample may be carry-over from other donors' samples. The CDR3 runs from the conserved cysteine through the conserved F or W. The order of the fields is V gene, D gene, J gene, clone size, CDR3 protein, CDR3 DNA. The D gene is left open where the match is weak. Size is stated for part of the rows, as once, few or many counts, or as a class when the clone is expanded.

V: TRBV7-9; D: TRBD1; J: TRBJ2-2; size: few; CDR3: CASSYPGQGNTGELFF; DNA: TGTGCCAGCAGCTACCCGGGACAGGGCAACACCGGGGAGCTGTTTTTT
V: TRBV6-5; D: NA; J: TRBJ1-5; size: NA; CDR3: CATRRSGGYQPQHF; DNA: TGTGCCACAAGAAGAAGTGGCGGGTATCAGCCCCAGCATTTT
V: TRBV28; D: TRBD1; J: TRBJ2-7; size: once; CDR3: CASSPPTDRGLAYEQYF; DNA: TGTGCCAGCAGTCCCCCGACGGACAGGGGGCTAGCCTACGAGCAGTACTTC
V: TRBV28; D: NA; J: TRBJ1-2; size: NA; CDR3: CASSLRHPTGYTF; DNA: TGTGCCAGCAGTTTGCGTCATCCCACGGGCTACACCTTC
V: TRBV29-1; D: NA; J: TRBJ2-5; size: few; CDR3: CSVPGTQETQYF; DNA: TGCAGCGTTCCGGGGACACAAGAGACCCAGTACTTC
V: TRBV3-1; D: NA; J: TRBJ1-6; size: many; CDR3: CASSQGSGGRNNSPLHF; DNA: TGTGCCAGCAGCCAAGGTAGCGGTGGACGGAATAATTCACCCCTCCACTTT
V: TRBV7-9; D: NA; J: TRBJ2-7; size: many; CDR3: CASSSWKVYEQYF; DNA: TGTGCCAGCAGCTCATGGAAAGTCTACGAGCAGTACTTC
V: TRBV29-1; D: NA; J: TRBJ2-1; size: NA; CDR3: CSVVGSGANNEQFF; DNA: TGCAGCGTTGTTGGGAGCGGAGCGAATAATGAGCAGTTCTTC
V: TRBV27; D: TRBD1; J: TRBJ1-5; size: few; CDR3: CASARGLNQPQHF; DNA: TGTGCCAGCGCAAGGGGGCTCAATCAGCCCCAGCATTTT
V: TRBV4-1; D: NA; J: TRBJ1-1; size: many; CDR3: CASSSSGSGAFF; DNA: TGCGCCAGCAGCTCTTCGGGCTCGGGGGCTTTCTTT
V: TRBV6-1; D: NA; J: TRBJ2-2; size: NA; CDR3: CASSELLPYTGELFF; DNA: TGTGCCAGCAGTGAACTTCTCCCCTACACCGGGGAGCTGTTTTTT
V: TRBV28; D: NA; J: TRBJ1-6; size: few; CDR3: CASSLGAAGRAPLHF; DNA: TGTGCCAGCAGTTTAGGGGCCGCCGGGCGAGCACCCCTCCACTTT
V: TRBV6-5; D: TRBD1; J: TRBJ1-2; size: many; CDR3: CASSPGTANYGYTF; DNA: TGTGCCAGCAGCCCTGGGACAGCGAACTATGGCTACACCTTC
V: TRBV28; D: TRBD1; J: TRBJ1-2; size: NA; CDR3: CASSFPPGGDKNGYTF; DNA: TGTGCCAGCAGTTTCCCCCCAGGGGGGGACAAGAATGGCTACACCTTC
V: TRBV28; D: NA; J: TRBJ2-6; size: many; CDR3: CASSLWMNRDSSGANVLTF; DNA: TGTGCCAGCAGTTTATGGATGAACAGGGATAGCTCTGGGGCCAACGTCCTGACTTTC
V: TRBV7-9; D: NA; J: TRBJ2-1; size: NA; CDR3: CASSPKVGRVGGNEQFF; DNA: TGTGCCAGCAGCCCCAAGGTTGGCAGGGTGGGAGGCAATGAGCAGTTCTTC
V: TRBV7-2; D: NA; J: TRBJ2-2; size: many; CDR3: CASSPLRGNTGELFF; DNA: TGTGCCAGCAGCCCCTTGCGCGGAAACACCGGGGAGCTGTTTTTT
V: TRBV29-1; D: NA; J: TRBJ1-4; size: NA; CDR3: CSARGGGEEKLFF; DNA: TGCAGCGCCCGGGGGGGGGGAGAAGAAAAACTGTTTTTT
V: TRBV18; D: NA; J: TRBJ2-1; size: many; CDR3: CASSRGQGPFVNEQFF; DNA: TGTGCCAGCTCCAGGGGTCAGGGACCATTTGTTAATGAGCAGTTCTTC
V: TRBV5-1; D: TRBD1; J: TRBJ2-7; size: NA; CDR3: CASSLLGQQGEQYF; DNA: TGCGCCAGCAGCTTGTTGGGACAGCAGGGCGAGCAGTACTTC
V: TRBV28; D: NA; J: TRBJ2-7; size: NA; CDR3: CASRDGAYEQYF; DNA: TGTGCCAGCAGGGACGGCGCCTACGAGCAGTACTTC
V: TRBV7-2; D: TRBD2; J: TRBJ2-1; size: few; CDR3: CASSWTSGPGENEQFF; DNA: TGTGCCAGCAGCTGGACTAGCGGGCCCGGGGAGAATGAGCAGTTCTTC
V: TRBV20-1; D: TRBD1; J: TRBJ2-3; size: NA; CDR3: CSASRQGAADTQYF; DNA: TGCAGTGCTAGTAGACAGGGCGCTGCGGATACGCAGTATTTT
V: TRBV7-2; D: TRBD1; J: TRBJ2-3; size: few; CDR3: CASSLAEIGQGGTQYF; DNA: TGTGCCAGCAGCTTAGCGGAGATTGGACAGGGTGGTACGCAGTATTTT
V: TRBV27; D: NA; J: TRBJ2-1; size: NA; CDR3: CASSFHPLWNEQFF; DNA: TGTGCCAGCAGTTTTCACCCGTTGTGGAATGAGCAGTTCTTC
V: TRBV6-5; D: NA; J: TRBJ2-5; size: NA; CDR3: CASRFSAVIGTQYF; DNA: TGTGCCAGCAGGTTTAGCGCGGTCATTGGGACCCAGTACTTC
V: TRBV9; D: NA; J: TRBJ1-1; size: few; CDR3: CASSVAGHLNTEAFF; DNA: TGTGCCAGCAGCGTAGCGGGACACCTGAACACTGAAGCTTTCTTT
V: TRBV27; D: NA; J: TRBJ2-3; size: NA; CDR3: CASSLGRVDTQYF; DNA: TGTGCCAGCAGTTTAGGGCGGGTAGATACGCAGTATTTT
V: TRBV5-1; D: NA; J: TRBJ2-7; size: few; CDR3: CASSNPRLTYEQYF; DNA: TGCGCCAGCAGCAACCCGCGGCTGACCTACGAGCAGTACTTC
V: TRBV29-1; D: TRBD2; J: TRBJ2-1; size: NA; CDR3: CSVDRSGSGIDEQFF; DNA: TGCAGCGTTGATCGGAGCGGGAGTGGTATCGATGAGCAGTTCTTC
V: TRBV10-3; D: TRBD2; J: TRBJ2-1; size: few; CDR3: CAISESSGLAGSNEQFF; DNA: TGTGCCATCAGTGAGTCGTCGGGACTAGCGGGAAGTAATGAGCAGTTCTTC
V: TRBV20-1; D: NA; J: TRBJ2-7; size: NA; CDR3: CSAVFLGEQYF; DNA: TGCAGTGCAGTCTTTTTGGGCGAGCAGTACTTC
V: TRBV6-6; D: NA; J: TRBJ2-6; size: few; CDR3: CASSSSKNSGANVLTF; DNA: TGTGCCAGCAGTTCCAGTAAAAACTCTGGGGCCAACGTCCTGACTTTC
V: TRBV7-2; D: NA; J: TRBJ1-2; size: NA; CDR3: CASSSTQGRGEYGYTF; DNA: TGTGCCAGCAGCAGTACACAGGGACGGGGGGAATATGGCTACACCTTC
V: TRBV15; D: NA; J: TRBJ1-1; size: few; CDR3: CATSSGGQTEAFF; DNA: TGTGCCACCAGCAGTGGAGGACAGACTGAAGCTTTCTTT
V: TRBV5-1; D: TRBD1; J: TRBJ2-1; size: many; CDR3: CASSFGGTGDNEQFF; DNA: TGCGCCAGCAGCTTTGGGGGGACAGGGGACAATGAGCAGTTCTTC
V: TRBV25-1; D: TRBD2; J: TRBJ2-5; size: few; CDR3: CASRGMLAGGAETQYF; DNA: TGTGCCAGCAGGGGGATGCTAGCGGGAGGAGCAGAGACCCAGTACTTC
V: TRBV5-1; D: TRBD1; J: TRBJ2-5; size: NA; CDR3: CASSYTGTGDQETQYF; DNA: TGCGCCAGCAGCTACACCGGGACAGGGGACCAAGAGACCCAGTACTTC
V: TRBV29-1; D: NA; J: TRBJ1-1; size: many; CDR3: CSVEQGIMAFF; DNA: TGCAGCGTTGAACAGGGAATAATGGCTTTCTTT
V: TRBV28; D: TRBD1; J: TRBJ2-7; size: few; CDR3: CASISGQGFYEQYF; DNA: TGTGCCAGCATTTCCGGACAGGGCTTCTACGAGCAGTACTTC
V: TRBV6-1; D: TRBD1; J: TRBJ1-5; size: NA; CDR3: CASSEYRGRDQPQHF; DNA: TGTGCCAGCAGTGAATACAGGGGGCGAGACCAGCCCCAGCATTTT
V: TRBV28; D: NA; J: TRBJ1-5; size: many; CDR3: CASSFGRGNQPQHF; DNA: TGTGCCAGCAGTTTCGGGAGGGGCAATCAGCCCCAGCATTTT
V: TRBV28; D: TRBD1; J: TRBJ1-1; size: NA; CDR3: CASSFGTGVSEAFF; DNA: TGTGCCAGCAGTTTTGGGACAGGGGTTTCTGAAGCTTTCTTT
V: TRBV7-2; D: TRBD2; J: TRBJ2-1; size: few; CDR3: CASSGLATSSTNEQFF; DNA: TGTGCCAGCAGCGGATTGGCGACTAGCTCTACCAATGAGCAGTTCTTC
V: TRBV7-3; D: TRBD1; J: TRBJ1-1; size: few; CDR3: CASSLKGQGEAFF; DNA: TGTGCCAGCAGCTTAAAGGGACAGGGGGAAGCTTTCTTT
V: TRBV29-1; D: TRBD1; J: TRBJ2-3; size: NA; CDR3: CSVGTGGRPDTQYF; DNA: TGCAGCGTAGGGACAGGGGGCAGGCCAGATACGCAGTATTTT
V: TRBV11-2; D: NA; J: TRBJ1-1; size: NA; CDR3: CASSFNNRVNTEAFF; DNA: TGTGCCAGCAGCTTTAATAACAGGGTGAACACTGAAGCTTTCTTT
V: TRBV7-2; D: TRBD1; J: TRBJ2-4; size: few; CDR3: CASSPTTGESIQYF; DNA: TGTGCCAGCAGCCCCACGACAGGGGAGAGCATTCAGTACTTC
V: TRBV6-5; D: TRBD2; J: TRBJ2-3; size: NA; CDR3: CASSYRGSGRSDTQYF; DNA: TGTGCCAGCAGTTATCGGGGTAGCGGGAGGTCAGATACGCAGTATTTT
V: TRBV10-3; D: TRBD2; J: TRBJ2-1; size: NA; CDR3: CAISEVSGRATYNEQFF; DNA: TGTGCCATCAGTGAGGTTAGCGGGAGGGCAACCTACAATGAGCAGTTCTTC
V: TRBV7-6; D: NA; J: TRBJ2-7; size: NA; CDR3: CASSPRDFIYEQYF; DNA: TGTGCCAGCAGCCCCAGGGACTTTATCTACGAGCAGTACTTC
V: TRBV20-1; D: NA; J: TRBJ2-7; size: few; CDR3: CSLRTASSYEQYF; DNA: TGCAGTTTAAGGACTGCTAGCTCCTACGAGCAGTACTTC
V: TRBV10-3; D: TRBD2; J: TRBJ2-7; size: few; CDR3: CAIYSGSNYEQYF; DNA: TGTGCCATCTATAGCGGGTCTAACTACGAGCAGTACTTC
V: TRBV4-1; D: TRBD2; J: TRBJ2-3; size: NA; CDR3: CASSQIGLPGLAKNTDTQYF; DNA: TGCGCCAGCAGCCAAATCGGACTTCCGGGACTAGCAAAAAACACAGATACGCAGTATTTT
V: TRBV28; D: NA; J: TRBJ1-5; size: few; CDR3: CASSFPAGHNQPQHF; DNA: TGTGCCAGCAGTTTCCCGGCAGGTCACAATCAGCCCCAGCATTTT
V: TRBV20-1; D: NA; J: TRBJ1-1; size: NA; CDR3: CSATSTNTEAFF; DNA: TGCAGTGCTACGAGCACGAACACTGAAGCTTTCTTT
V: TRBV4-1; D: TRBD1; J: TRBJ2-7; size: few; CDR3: CASSRQTGGSYEQYF; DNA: TGCGCCAGCAGCCGACAAACAGGGGGTTCCTACGAGCAGTACTTC
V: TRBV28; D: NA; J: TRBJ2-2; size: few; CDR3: CASSGHLRGRELFF; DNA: TGTGCCAGCAGTGGCCACCTTAGGGGCCGGGAGCTGTTTTTT
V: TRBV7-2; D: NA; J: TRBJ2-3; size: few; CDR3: CASSLHRVVDTQYF; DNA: TGTGCCAGCAGCTTACACAGGGTTGTAGATACGCAGTATTTT